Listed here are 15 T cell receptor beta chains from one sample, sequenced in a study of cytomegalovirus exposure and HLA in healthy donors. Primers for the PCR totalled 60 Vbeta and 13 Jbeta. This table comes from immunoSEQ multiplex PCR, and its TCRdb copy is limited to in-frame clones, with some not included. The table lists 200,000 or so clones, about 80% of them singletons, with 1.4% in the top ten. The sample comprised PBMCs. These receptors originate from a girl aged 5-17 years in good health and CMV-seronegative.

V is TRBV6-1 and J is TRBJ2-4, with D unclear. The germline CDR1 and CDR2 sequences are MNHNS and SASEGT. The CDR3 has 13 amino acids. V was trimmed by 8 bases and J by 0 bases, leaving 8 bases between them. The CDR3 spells CASSPLAKNIQYF. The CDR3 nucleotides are TGTGCCAGCTCCCCACTAGCCAAAAACATTCAGTACTTC.

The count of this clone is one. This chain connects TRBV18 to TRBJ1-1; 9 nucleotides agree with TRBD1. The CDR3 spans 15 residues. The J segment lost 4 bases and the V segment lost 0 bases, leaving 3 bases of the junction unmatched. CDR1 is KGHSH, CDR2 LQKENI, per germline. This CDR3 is CASSPPGDRVTEAFF. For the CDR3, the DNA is TGTGCCAGCTCACCACCGGGGGACAGGGTCACTGAAGCTTTCTTT.

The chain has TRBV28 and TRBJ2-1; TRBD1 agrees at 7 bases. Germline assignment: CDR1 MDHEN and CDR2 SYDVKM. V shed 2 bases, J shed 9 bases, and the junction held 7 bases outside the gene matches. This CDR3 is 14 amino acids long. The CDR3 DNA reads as TGTGCCAGCAGTTTAGAAACAGGGGCTGGTGAGCAGTTCTTC. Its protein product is CASSLETGAGEQFF. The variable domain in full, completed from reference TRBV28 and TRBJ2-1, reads DVKVTQSSRYLVKRTGEKVFLECVQDMDHENMFWYRQDPGLGLRLIYFSYDVKMKEKGDIPEGYSVSREKKERFSLILESASTNQTSMYLCASSLETGAGEQFFGPGTRLTVL.

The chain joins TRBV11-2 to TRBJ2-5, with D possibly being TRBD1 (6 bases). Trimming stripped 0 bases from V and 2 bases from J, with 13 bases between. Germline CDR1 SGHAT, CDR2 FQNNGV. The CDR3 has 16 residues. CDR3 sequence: CASSLDDRWGQETQYF. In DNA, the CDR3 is TGTGCCAGCAGCTTAGATGACAGGTGGGGGCAAGAGACCCAGTACTTC.

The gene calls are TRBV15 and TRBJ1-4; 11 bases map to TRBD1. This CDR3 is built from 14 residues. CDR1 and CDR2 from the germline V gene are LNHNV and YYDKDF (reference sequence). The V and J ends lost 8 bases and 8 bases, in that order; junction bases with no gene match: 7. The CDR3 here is CATHRDRGEEKLFF. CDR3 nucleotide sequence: TGTGCCACCCACCGGGACAGGGGGGAAGAAAAACTGTTTTTT.

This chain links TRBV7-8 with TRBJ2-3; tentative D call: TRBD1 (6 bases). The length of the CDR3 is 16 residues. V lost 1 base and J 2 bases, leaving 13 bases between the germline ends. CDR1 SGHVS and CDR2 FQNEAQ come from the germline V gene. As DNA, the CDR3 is TGTGCCAGCAGCTTAGGGGGACACTTCGACACAGATACGCAGTATTTT. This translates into CASSLGGHFDTDTQYF.

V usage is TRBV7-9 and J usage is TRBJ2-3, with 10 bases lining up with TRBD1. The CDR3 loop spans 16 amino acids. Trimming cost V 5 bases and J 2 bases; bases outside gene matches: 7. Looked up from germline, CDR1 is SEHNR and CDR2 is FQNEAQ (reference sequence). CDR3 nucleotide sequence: TGTGCCAGCAGCCCGGGGACAGGGGTCTCCACAGATACGCAGTATTTT. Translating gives CASSPGTGVSTDTQYF.

The CDR3 DNA follows: TGTGCCAGCGGGAGGCTGAATTCACCCCTCCACTTT. Amino acids: CASGRLNSPLHF. This rearrangement joins TRBV27 to TRBJ1-6, with unresolved D. Trimming took 8 bases from V and 7 from J, leaving 9 bases between them. This CDR3 comprises 12 residues. Looked up from germline, CDR1 is MNHEY and CDR2 is SMNVEV (reference sequence).

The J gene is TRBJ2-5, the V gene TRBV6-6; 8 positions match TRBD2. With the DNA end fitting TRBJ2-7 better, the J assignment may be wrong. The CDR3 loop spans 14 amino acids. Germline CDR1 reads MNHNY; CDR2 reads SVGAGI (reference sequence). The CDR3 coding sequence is TGTGCCAGCACCCCCAGCGGGAGCGCGTACGAGCAGTACTTC. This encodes CASTPSGSAYEQYF.

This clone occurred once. CDR3 in amino acids: CASTSNNEQFF. DNA of the CDR3: TGTGCCAGTACTAGCAACAATGAGCAGTTCTTC. The rearrangement uses TRBV10-3 and TRBJ2-1; D possibly corresponds to TRBD2 (6 bases). Germline values: CDR1 ENHRY, CDR2 SYGVKD. V lost 10 bases and J lost 5, with 9 bases in between. The CDR3 extends over 11 amino acids.

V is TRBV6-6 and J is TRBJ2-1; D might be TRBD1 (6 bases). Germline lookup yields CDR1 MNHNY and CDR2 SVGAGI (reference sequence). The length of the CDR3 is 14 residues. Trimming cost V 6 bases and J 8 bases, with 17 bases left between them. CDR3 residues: CASSSGQPWDEQFF. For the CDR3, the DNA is TGTGCCAGCAGCTCTGGACAGCCTTGGGATGAGCAGTTCTTC.

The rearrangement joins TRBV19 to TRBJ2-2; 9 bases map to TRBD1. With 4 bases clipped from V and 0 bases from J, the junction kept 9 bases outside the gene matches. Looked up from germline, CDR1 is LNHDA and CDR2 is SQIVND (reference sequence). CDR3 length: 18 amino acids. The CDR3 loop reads CASSRPTGGNANTGELFF. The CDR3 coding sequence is TGTGCCAGTAGTAGACCGACAGGGGGGAATGCGAACACCGGGGAGCTGTTTTTT.

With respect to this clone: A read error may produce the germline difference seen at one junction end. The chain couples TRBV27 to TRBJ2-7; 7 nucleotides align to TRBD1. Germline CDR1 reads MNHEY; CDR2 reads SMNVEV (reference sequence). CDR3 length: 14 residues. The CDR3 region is CASTRQGPPYEQCF. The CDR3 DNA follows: TGTGCCAGCACAAGACAGGGCCCACCCTACGAGCAGTGCTTC.

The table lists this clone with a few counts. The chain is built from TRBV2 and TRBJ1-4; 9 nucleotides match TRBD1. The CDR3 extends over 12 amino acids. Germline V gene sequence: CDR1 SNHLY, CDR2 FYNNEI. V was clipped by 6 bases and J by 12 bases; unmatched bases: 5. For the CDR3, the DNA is TGTGCCAGCAGGCAAGACAGGGGGGAACTGTTTTTT. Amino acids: CASRQDRGELFF.

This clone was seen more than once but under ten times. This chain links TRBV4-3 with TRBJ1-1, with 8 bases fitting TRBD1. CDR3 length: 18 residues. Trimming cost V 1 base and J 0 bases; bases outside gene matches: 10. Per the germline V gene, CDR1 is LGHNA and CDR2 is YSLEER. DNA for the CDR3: TGCGCCAGCAGCCAAGGTACCCCCAGGGGGCGAGTGAACACTGAAGCTTTCTTT. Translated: CASSQGTPRGRVNTEAFF.